This T cell receptor (beta chain) was profiled in a study of OX40 agonist ivuxolimab in advanced cancers. Whole-study context: Three patients showed partial responses: one hepatocellular carcinoma and two cutaneous melanoma cases.

The CDR3 runs to 14 residues. The V gene's germline CDR1 is SEHNR and CDR2 FQNEAQ (reference sequence). V lost 2 bases, J lost 3 bases, and 10 bases lay in between. In regard to this clone: Its specificity is not known.

The investigators sampled blood at baseline, at cycle 4 day 1, and at cycle 7 day 1. Findings and limits, study-wide: Undetermined was the antigen specificity of the expanded peripheral T cells.

The assay was immunoSEQ multiplex PCR, and TCRdb's table has in-frame clones only and misses some. The sample yields more than 95,000 clones, roughly 95% seen once. V and J are TRBV7-9 and TRBJ1-1; tentative D call: TRBD1 (6 bases). Sequences were derived from CD4+ or CD8+ T cells sorted from blood, sampled in a trial of the OX40 agonist ivuxolimab. The receptor comes from an adult with an advanced solid tumor such as melanoma, head and neck, liver or kidney cancer. The CDR3 DNA reads TGTGCCAGCAGCTTACAGGGGAGGGACACTGAAGCTTTCTTT. Translating it yields CASSLQGRDTEAFF.